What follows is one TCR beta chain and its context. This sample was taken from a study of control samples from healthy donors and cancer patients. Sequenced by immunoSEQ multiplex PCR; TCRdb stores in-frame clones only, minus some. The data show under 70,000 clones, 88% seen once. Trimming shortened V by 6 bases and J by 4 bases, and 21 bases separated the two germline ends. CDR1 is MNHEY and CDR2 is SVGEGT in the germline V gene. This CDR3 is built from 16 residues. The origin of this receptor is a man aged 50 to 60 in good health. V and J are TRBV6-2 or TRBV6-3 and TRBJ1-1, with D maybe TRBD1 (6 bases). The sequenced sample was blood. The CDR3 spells CASSPFGPEGGTEAFF. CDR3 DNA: TGTGCCAGCAGCCCCTTTGGCCCCGAGGGGGGCACTGAAGCTTTCTTT.